This TCR beta chain was sequenced during a study of spatial heterogeneity in lung cancer (dated by TCRdb to between 2017 and 2020). For the wider study: Donors were 70 or so patients with early-stage, untreated non-small cell lung cancer from the lung TRACERx cohort. In the raw uncorrected reads, each unique combination of TCR and UMI appeared on average more than ten times. More beta-chain than alpha-chain transcripts were consistently detected, likely reflecting higher beta-chain transcript abundance. In non-small cell lung cancer, the study made a quantitative comparison of TCR alpha and beta repertoires among multiple tumor regions, matched nontumor lung and blood. TCR repertoire features were related to nonsynonymous mutation counts determined by whole-exome sequencing of tumor tissue. Both alpha and beta chains were TCR-sequenced in samples taken at surgery, namely 220 tumor regions, around 64 matched nontumor lung samples and 45 to 60 PBMC samples. Follow-up PBMC samples were sequenced whenever available, with a median time to follow-up of roughly 26 months after resection. On the study overall, not on this receptor specifically: Additional single-cell paired TCR alpha and beta sequencing was considered necessary to confirm, at a functional level, the hypothesis that regional TCRs recognize regional mutations. Ubiquitous expanded tumor TCRs were found in blood more often at tumor resection than at routine follow-up. Only 13 to 15 patients were included in the comparisons of baseline and follow-up blood repertoires.

Receptors were amplified or captured by 5' RACE. Sequencing took place on a NextSeq 500. In the TCR library protocol, a unique molecular identifier was attached to each TCR cDNA molecule so that PCR and sequencing errors could be corrected. In the paper's pipeline: TCR identification, UMI-based error correction and CDR3 extraction were performed with Decombinator tools. Expanded TCRs were defined as those above a frequency of 2 per 1,000, corresponding to the top 1% of the tumor frequency distribution. Each repertoire was subsampled 100 times to 5,000 TCRs, after which Renyi diversity was computed with the R vegan package. CDR3 similarity networks were built from amino acid triplet string-kernel similarity, connecting CDR3s with pairwise similarity above 0.82. TCRdb itself trimmed the public reads at Q25 with fastp, ran MiXCR and retained productive beta chains. Every distinct CDR3 protein forms one entry, paired with its most common genes and DNA. Clone size and V and J calls follow TCRdb, not the original study. This sample is represented by some 120,000 distinct CDR3 sequences; 10% to 15% of them were singletons. The leading ten clones occupy about 15% of the sample.

This clonotype appeared many times. Its specific antigen is unknown. Qualities for individual bases were not recorded, and no much larger clone is one base off. V drops 7 bases and J drops 4 bases, leaving 16 bases in between. Taken from the germline V gene, the CDR1 and CDR2 loops are SGHAT and FQNNGV. The CDR3 measures 14 amino acids from cysteine to phenylalanine. The DNA shown is the 42-base CDR3, in frame from base 1. Sample time point, as interpreted from the label and publication: blood at routine non-recurrence follow-up after resection. For TCR sequencing, whole RNA was extracted from tumor and nontumor lung tissue, or from cryopreserved PBMC samples, and no cell sorting was done. A patient was chosen for TCR sequencing only when enough RNA was available from at least two tumor regions.

The material sequenced was PBMCs, taken at follow-up. The chain is made from TRBV11-2 and TRBJ2-5; the D segment could be TRBD2, given 5 matching bases. The source of this sequence is a male donor with early-stage non-small cell lung cancer. The nucleotides read TGTGCCAGCACCGTACTAGAGAGGCGAGAGACCCAGTACTTC. It translates as CASTVLERRETQYF.